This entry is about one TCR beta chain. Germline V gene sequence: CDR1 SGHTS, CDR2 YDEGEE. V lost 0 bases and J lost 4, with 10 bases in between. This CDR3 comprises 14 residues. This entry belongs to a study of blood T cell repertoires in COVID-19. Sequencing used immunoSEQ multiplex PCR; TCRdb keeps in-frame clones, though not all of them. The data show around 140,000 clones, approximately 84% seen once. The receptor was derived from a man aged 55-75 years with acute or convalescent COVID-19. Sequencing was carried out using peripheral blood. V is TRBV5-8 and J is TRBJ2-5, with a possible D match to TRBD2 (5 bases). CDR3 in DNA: TGTGCCAGCAGCTTGGCGGGGATTCGAGAGACCCAGTACTTC. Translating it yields CASSLAGIRETQYF.